This is a list of T cell receptor beta chains from one sample in a study of blood T cell repertoires in COVID-19. Some clones are missing from TCRdb's copy, which holds only in-frame ones; the method was immunoSEQ multiplex PCR. The sample includes some 240,000 clones, 81% seen only once; the top ten take roughly 7.4%. The specimen was peripheral blood. The source is a woman of 80 years or more with COVID-19, enrolled during active disease. Both conserved end residues are part of each CDR3. A D gene is named only where the DNA matches it firmly. Clone size is shown for a subset of rows, as once, few, many or a class of expanded clone.

D gene: NA
J gene: TRBJ1-1
V gene: TRBV6-5
CDR3 length: 15
clone size: few
CDR3 protein: CASSYSTQGTTEAFF
CDR3 DNA: TGTGCCAGCAGTTACTCGACGCAGGGAACCACTGAAGCTTTCTTT

D gene: NA
J gene: TRBJ1-2
V gene: TRBV19
CDR3 length: 14
clone size: few
CDR3 protein: CASSIRSGNYGYTF
CDR3 DNA: TGTGCCAGTAGTATACGGTCCGGGAACTATGGCTACACCTTC

D gene: NA
J gene: TRBJ1-2
V gene: TRBV4-1
CDR3 length: 15
clone size: NA
CDR3 protein: CASSREEGTDYGYTF
CDR3 DNA: TGCGCCAGCTCCCGCGAGGAGGGGACTGACTATGGCTACACCTTC

D gene: TRBD2
J gene: TRBJ2-1
V gene: TRBV5-1
CDR3 length: 14
clone size: NA
CDR3 protein: CASSSGTSSNEQFF
CDR3 DNA: TGCGCCAGCAGCTCGGGGACTAGCTCCAATGAGCAGTTCTTC

D gene: NA
J gene: TRBJ2-7
V gene: TRBV12-3/TRBV12-4
CDR3 length: 12
clone size: NA
CDR3 protein: CASRSPTYEQYF
CDR3 DNA: TGTGCCAGCCGGTCTCCTACTTACGAGCAGTACTTC

D gene: NA
J gene: TRBJ1-5
V gene: TRBV30
CDR3 length: 15
clone size: few
CDR3 protein: CAWSVRGTGNQPQHF
CDR3 DNA: TGTGCCTGGAGTGTACGAGGCACGGGCAATCAGCCCCAGCATTTT

D gene: NA
J gene: TRBJ2-4
V gene: TRBV10-1
CDR3 length: 17
clone size: NA
CDR3 protein: CASNFPGQHGGSNIQYF
CDR3 DNA: TGCGCCAGCAATTTTCCAGGGCAACACGGCGGCTCAAACATTCAGTACTTC

D gene: TRBD1
J gene: TRBJ1-5
V gene: TRBV30
CDR3 length: 14
clone size: NA
CDR3 protein: CAWSRQGLNQPQHF
CDR3 DNA: TGTGCCTGGAGTAGACAGGGTCTCAATCAGCCCCAGCATTTT

D gene: NA
J gene: TRBJ2-3
V gene: TRBV27
CDR3 length: 13
clone size: NA
CDR3 protein: CASSLLATDTQYF
CDR3 DNA: TGTGCCAGCAGTTTACTAGCTACAGATACGCAGTATTTT

D gene: TRBD1
J gene: TRBJ1-2
V gene: TRBV9
CDR3 length: 13
clone size: NA
CDR3 protein: CASSAGQFYGYTF
CDR3 DNA: TGTGCCAGCAGCGCGGGACAGTTCTATGGCTACACCTTC

D gene: NA
J gene: TRBJ2-4
V gene: TRBV7-9
CDR3 length: 15
clone size: NA
CDR3 protein: CASSWAEGAKNIQYF
CDR3 DNA: TGTGCCAGCAGCTGGGCTGAGGGAGCCAAAAACATTCAGTACTTC

D gene: NA
J gene: TRBJ1-5
V gene: TRBV7-9
CDR3 length: 13
clone size: NA
CDR3 protein: CASSLQGNQPQHF
CDR3 DNA: TGTGCCAGCAGCTTGCAGGGGAATCAGCCCCAGCATTTT

D gene: NA
J gene: TRBJ1-2
V gene: TRBV18
CDR3 length: 13
clone size: NA
CDR3 protein: CASSIIAGEGYTF
CDR3 DNA: TGTGCCAGCTCAATAATTGCCGGGGAGGGCTACACCTTC

D gene: TRBD1
J gene: TRBJ1-2
V gene: TRBV5-1
CDR3 length: 15
clone size: once
CDR3 protein: CASSLEGTGENGYTF
CDR3 DNA: TGCGCCAGCAGCTTGGAGGGAACAGGGGAGAATGGCTACACCTTC

D gene: NA
J gene: TRBJ2-5
V gene: TRBV15
CDR3 length: 15
clone size: NA
CDR3 protein: CATSRGSGAQETQYF
CDR3 DNA: TGTGCCACCAGCAGGGGTAGCGGAGCCCAAGAGACCCAGTACTTC

D gene: TRBD1
J gene: TRBJ1-6
V gene: TRBV5-1
CDR3 length: 17
clone size: NA
CDR3 protein: CASSPRTGGNYNSPLHF
CDR3 DNA: TGCGCCAGCAGCCCGAGGACAGGGGGAAACTATAATTCACCCCTCCACTTT

D gene: NA
J gene: TRBJ2-6
V gene: TRBV28
CDR3 length: 14
clone size: NA
CDR3 protein: CASSSWTGANVLTF
CDR3 DNA: TGTGCCAGCAGTTCTTGGACAGGGGCCAACGTCCTGACTTTC

D gene: NA
J gene: TRBJ2-7
V gene: TRBV11-2
CDR3 length: 15
clone size: NA
CDR3 protein: CASSLDQDLFYEQYF
CDR3 DNA: TGTGCCAGCAGCTTAGATCAGGACTTGTTCTACGAGCAGTACTTC

D gene: NA
J gene: TRBJ1-2
V gene: TRBV29-1
CDR3 length: 12
clone size: NA
CDR3 protein: CSVVSVNYGYTF
CDR3 DNA: TGCAGCGTTGTATCGGTTAACTATGGCTACACCTTC

D gene: NA
J gene: TRBJ2-7
V gene: TRBV5-6
CDR3 length: 12
clone size: few
CDR3 protein: CASSFLTYEQYF
CDR3 DNA: TGTGCCAGCAGCTTCCTAACCTACGAGCAGTACTTC

D gene: NA
J gene: TRBJ2-7
V gene: TRBV5-5
CDR3 length: 13
clone size: NA
CDR3 protein: CASSRGQIYEQYF
CDR3 DNA: TGTGCCAGCAGCCGGGGACAAATCTACGAGCAGTACTTC

D gene: NA
J gene: TRBJ2-3
V gene: TRBV5-4
CDR3 length: 14
clone size: NA
CDR3 protein: CASSLGGSTDTQYF
CDR3 DNA: TGTGCCAGCAGCTTGGGAGGGTCCACAGATACGCAGTATTTT

D gene: NA
J gene: TRBJ2-5
V gene: TRBV7-2
CDR3 length: 13
clone size: NA
CDR3 protein: CASSIERGETQYF
CDR3 DNA: TGTGCCAGCAGCATCGAAAGGGGAGAGACCCAGTACTTC

D gene: NA
J gene: TRBJ1-5
V gene: TRBV6-6
CDR3 length: 15
clone size: few
CDR3 protein: CASSYSTQGNQPQHF
CDR3 DNA: TGTGCCAGCAGTTACTCGACGCAGGGGAATCAGCCCCAGCATTTT

D gene: NA
J gene: TRBJ1-3
V gene: TRBV11-3
CDR3 length: 13
clone size: NA
CDR3 protein: CASSFGFGNTIYF
CDR3 DNA: TGTGCCAGCAGCTTCGGGTTCGGAAACACCATATATTTT

D gene: NA
J gene: TRBJ1-2
V gene: TRBV7-7
CDR3 length: 13
clone size: NA
CDR3 protein: CASSPVPAYGYTF
CDR3 DNA: TGTGCTAGCAGCCCGGTACCTGCCTATGGCTACACCTTC

D gene: TRBD2
J gene: TRBJ2-1
V gene: TRBV18
CDR3 length: 16
clone size: NA
CDR3 protein: CASSPPSLAGGDEQFF
CDR3 DNA: TGTGCCAGCTCACCACCTTCACTAGCGGGAGGCGATGAGCAGTTCTTC

D gene: TRBD1
J gene: TRBJ2-3
V gene: TRBV19
CDR3 length: 15
clone size: NA
CDR3 protein: CASSTPGQATDTQYF
CDR3 DNA: TGTGCCAGTAGTACTCCGGGACAGGCGACAGATACGCAGTATTTT

D gene: NA
J gene: TRBJ1-5
V gene: TRBV5-6
CDR3 length: 15
clone size: NA
CDR3 protein: CASSFTGNSNQPQHF
CDR3 DNA: TGTGCCAGCAGCTTCACAGGGAATAGCAATCAGCCCCAGCATTTT

D gene: TRBD2
J gene: TRBJ2-1
V gene: TRBV28
CDR3 length: 14
clone size: NA
CDR3 protein: CASTGAGGYNEQFF
CDR3 DNA: TGTGCCAGCACGGGAGCGGGAGGGTACAATGAGCAGTTCTTC

D gene: NA
J gene: TRBJ1-3
V gene: TRBV7-8
CDR3 length: 15
clone size: NA
CDR3 protein: CASSLQAISGNTIYF
CDR3 DNA: TGTGCCAGCAGCTTGCAGGCGATCTCTGGAAACACCATATATTTT

D gene: TRBD1
J gene: TRBJ2-7
V gene: TRBV4-3
CDR3 length: 16
clone size: NA
CDR3 protein: CASSQASGTGTYEQYF
CDR3 DNA: TGCGCCAGCAGCCAAGCCTCCGGGACAGGAACCTACGAGCAGTACTTC

D gene: TRBD1
J gene: TRBJ1-5
V gene: TRBV7-2
CDR3 length: 16
clone size: NA
CDR3 protein: CASSLRAGTGIQPQHF
CDR3 DNA: TGTGCCAGCAGCTTAAGGGCCGGGACAGGGATTCAGCCCCAGCATTTT

D gene: NA
J gene: TRBJ2-1
V gene: TRBV3-1/TRBV3-2
CDR3 length: 18
clone size: NA
CDR3 protein: CASSQWDFGGGVYNEQFF
CDR3 DNA: TGTGCCAGCAGCCAATGGGACTTTGGGGGGGGCGTTTACAATGAGCAGTTCTTC

D gene: NA
J gene: TRBJ1-5
V gene: TRBV10-2
CDR3 length: 14
clone size: once
CDR3 protein: CASSPSGGNQPQHF
CDR3 DNA: TGCGCCAGCAGTCCTAGTGGTGGCAATCAGCCCCAGCATTTT

D gene: TRBD1
J gene: TRBJ2-3
V gene: TRBV24-1
CDR3 length: 15
clone size: once
CDR3 protein: CATSDTTGTGDTQYF
CDR3 DNA: TGTGCCACCAGTGATACGACAGGGACGGGCGATACGCAGTATTTT

D gene: NA
J gene: TRBJ1-6
V gene: TRBV5-4
CDR3 length: 15
clone size: NA
CDR3 protein: CASSRENSYNSPLHF
CDR3 DNA: TGTGCCAGCAGCCGGGAAAACTCCTATAATTCACCCCTCCACTTT

D gene: NA
J gene: TRBJ1-2
V gene: TRBV6-5
CDR3 length: 13
clone size: NA
CDR3 protein: CASRRGQFYGYTF
CDR3 DNA: TGTGCCAGCAGGAGAGGACAGTTCTATGGCTACACCTTC

D gene: TRBD2
J gene: TRBJ2-3
V gene: TRBV19
CDR3 length: 15
clone size: NA
CDR3 protein: CASSIDGSGPGTQYF
CDR3 DNA: TGTGCCAGTAGTATCGATGGTAGCGGGCCCGGGACGCAGTATTTT

D gene: NA
J gene: TRBJ2-7
V gene: TRBV10-3
CDR3 length: 13
clone size: NA
CDR3 protein: CAISGGGAYEQYF
CDR3 DNA: TGTGCCATCAGTGGAGGGGGGGCTTACGAGCAGTACTTC

D gene: NA
J gene: TRBJ1-1
V gene: TRBV5-8
CDR3 length: 15
clone size: NA
CDR3 protein: CASSLYGGTNTEAFF
CDR3 DNA: TGTGCCAGCAGCTTGTACGGGGGGACGAACACTGAAGCTTTCTTT

D gene: NA
J gene: TRBJ1-6
V gene: TRBV3-1/TRBV3-2
CDR3 length: 12
clone size: once
CDR3 protein: CASSPLEGPLHF
CDR3 DNA: TGTGCCAGCAGCCCCCTTGAGGGACCCCTCCACTTT

D gene: TRBD2
J gene: TRBJ2-1
V gene: TRBV19
CDR3 length: 16
clone size: NA
CDR3 protein: CASSLQTSGRPYEQFF
CDR3 DNA: TGTGCCAGTAGTCTCCAGACTAGCGGGAGACCCTATGAGCAGTTCTTC

D gene: TRBD1
J gene: TRBJ2-1
V gene: TRBV6-5
CDR3 length: 13
clone size: NA
CDR3 protein: CASRDRAGGEQFF
CDR3 DNA: TGTGCCAGCAGGGACAGGGCGGGCGGTGAGCAGTTCTTC

D gene: NA
J gene: TRBJ1-1
V gene: TRBV19
CDR3 length: 14
clone size: NA
CDR3 protein: CASSPREANTEAFF
CDR3 DNA: TGTGCCAGTAGCCCCAGGGAGGCAAACACTGAAGCTTTCTTT

D gene: TRBD1
J gene: TRBJ2-7
V gene: TRBV5-1
CDR3 length: 13
clone size: NA
CDR3 protein: CASSAGQGLGEYF
CDR3 DNA: TGCGCCAGCAGCGCGGGACAGGGCTTGGGGGAGTACTTC

D gene: TRBD1
J gene: TRBJ1-6
V gene: TRBV28
CDR3 length: 19
clone size: NA
CDR3 protein: CASSLWLDRGSSYNSPLHF
CDR3 DNA: TGTGCCAGCAGTTTATGGCTCGACAGGGGGAGCTCCTATAATTCACCCCTCCACTTT

D gene: NA
J gene: TRBJ2-5
V gene: TRBV11-2
CDR3 length: 15
clone size: NA
CDR3 protein: CASSVGTLLQETQYF
CDR3 DNA: TGTGCCAGCAGCGTCGGGACTCTCCTACAAGAGACCCAGTACTTC

D gene: NA
J gene: TRBJ1-1
V gene: TRBV6-5
CDR3 length: 13
clone size: NA
CDR3 protein: CASHLAPLPEAFF
CDR3 DNA: TGTGCCAGTCATCTAGCGCCTTTGCCTGAAGCTTTCTTT

D gene: TRBD1
J gene: TRBJ1-3
V gene: TRBV7-2
CDR3 length: 15
clone size: NA
CDR3 protein: CASSRQGGSGNTIYF
CDR3 DNA: TGTGCCAGCAGCAGACAGGGAGGCTCTGGAAACACCATATATTTT

D gene: NA
J gene: TRBJ2-6
V gene: TRBV3-1/TRBV3-2
CDR3 length: 15
clone size: NA
CDR3 protein: CASSLNRAGANVLTF
CDR3 DNA: TGTGCCAGCAGCCTTAACAGGGCTGGGGCCAACGTCCTGACTTTC

D gene: NA
J gene: TRBJ1-1
V gene: TRBV5-1
CDR3 length: 17
clone size: NA
CDR3 protein: CASSLELGWDIGTEAFF
CDR3 DNA: TGCGCCAGCAGCTTGGAGTTAGGGTGGGACATAGGGACTGAAGCTTTCTTT

D gene: TRBD2
J gene: TRBJ2-1
V gene: TRBV5-1
CDR3 length: 16
clone size: NA
CDR3 protein: CASSLVLAGGQREQFF
CDR3 DNA: TGCGCCAGCAGCTTGGTACTAGCGGGAGGGCAACGCGAGCAGTTCTTC

D gene: NA
J gene: TRBJ2-6
V gene: TRBV18
CDR3 length: 17
clone size: NA
CDR3 protein: CASSSPTGPSGANVLTF
CDR3 DNA: TGTGCCAGCTCATCTCCGACAGGACCCTCTGGGGCCAACGTCCTGACTTTC

D gene: TRBD1
J gene: TRBJ2-7
V gene: TRBV6-6
CDR3 length: 16
clone size: NA
CDR3 protein: CASRKGDRGLSGEQYF
CDR3 DNA: TGTGCCAGCAGGAAGGGAGACAGGGGTCTCTCGGGGGAGCAGTACTTC

D gene: NA
J gene: TRBJ2-7
V gene: TRBV4-1
CDR3 length: 14
clone size: once
CDR3 protein: CASSQGASGYEQYF
CDR3 DNA: TGCGCCAGCAGCCAAGGAGCCTCTGGTTACGAGCAGTACTTC